These 13 T cell receptor beta chains originate from one sample sequenced in a study of response to subunit inactivated influenza vaccine. From the RT-PCR reads, TCRdb called clonotypes with MiXCR, one entry per CDR3 protein. The data contain 630,000 or so distinct CDR3 sequences, 15% to 17% of them singletons. The sample in question was PBMCs from blood, obtained approximately 13 days after vaccination. The source of these receptors is a man aged 45-60 years who received an inactivated influenza vaccine.

This clonotype was counted at least ten times. The chain uses TRBV11-2 and TRBJ1-1, with D perhaps matching TRBD1 (5 bases). V lost 3 bases and J lost 2, with 7 bases in between. The CDR3 has 13 amino acids. The germline V gene has CDR1 SGHAT and CDR2 FQNNGV. The CDR3 DNA reads TGTGCCAGCAGCTTCGGGGCTAACACTGAAGCTTTCTTT. Translated, it gives CASSFGANTEAFF.

The J gene is TRBJ2-5, the V gene TRBV4-3, with a weak D call TRBD1 (7 bases). The germline V and J ends were trimmed by 4 bases and 1 base, with 16 bases remaining between them. This CDR3 contains 16 residues. CDR1 and CDR2 (germline): LGHNA, YSLEER. CDR3 amino acids: CASSPGGQGSQETQYF. In nucleotides, the CDR3 is TGCGCCAGCAGCCCAGGGGGGCAGGGCAGCCAAGAGACCCAGTACTTC.

This clonotype was detected only a few times. The chain has TRBV20-1 and TRBJ1-1; the D is unclear. There are 17 residues in the CDR3. The germline V gene encodes CDR1 DFQATT and CDR2 SNEGSKA (reference sequence). Between the trimmed V and J ends, which lost 0 bases and 1 base, there was a span of 18 bases. The DNA of the CDR3 is TGCAGTGCTAGAGATCTAAGGGCCCACTGGCGGAACACTGAAGCTTTCTTT. This codes for CSARDLRAHWRNTEAFF.

The V call is TRBV15, the J call TRBJ2-7, with D possibly TRBD1 on 5 matching bases. V lost 2 bases to trimming and J lost 6 bases, with 8 bases between them. Germline V gene data show CDR1 as LNHNV and CDR2 as YYDKDF (reference sequence). CDR3 length equals 12 residues. DNA for the CDR3: TGTGCCACCAGCAGACCAGGGTTCGAGCAGTACTTC. This codes for CATSRPGFEQYF.

This chain links TRBV11-3 with TRBJ2-7, with D unclear. The CDR3 contains 12 residues. Germline values: CDR1 SGHNT, CDR2 YENEEA. Trimming removed 4 bases at V and 7 bases at J, with 11 bases between. CDR3 loop: CASSSHVEEQYF. The CDR3 DNA is TGTGCCAGCAGCTCGCATGTGGAGGAGCAGTACTTC.

The rearrangement joins TRBV6-5 to TRBJ1-3; 8 nucleotides agree with TRBD1. Germline V gives CDR1 MNHEY, CDR2 SVGAGI. The trim removed 4 bases at V and 2 bases at J, leaving 10 bases unmatched. The CDR3 is made up of 17 amino acids. The CDR3 sequence: CASSSLNRGRTGNTIYF. The CDR3 region has the DNA TGTGCCAGCAGTTCTTTGAACAGGGGGAGGACTGGAAACACCATATATTTT.

The chain combines TRBV7-2 with TRBJ2-7; D possibly corresponds to TRBD1 (5 bases). Germline V gene lookup returns CDR1 SGHTA and CDR2 FQGNSA. This CDR3 spans 15 amino acids. The germline V and J ends were trimmed by 5 bases and 3 bases, with 17 bases remaining between them. The CDR3 reads CASSTLAGMFYEQYF. The CDR3 DNA follows: TGTGCCAGCAGCACCCTGGCAGGGATGTTCTACGAGCAGTACTTC.

Only a few counts were recorded for this clonotype. The chain employs TRBV7-2 and TRBJ1-1; 9 bases are shared with TRBD1. Germline lookup yields CDR1 SGHTA and CDR2 FQGNSA. This CDR3 has 15 residues. J lost 6 bases, V lost 4 bases, and 9 bases had no gene match. As DNA, the CDR3 is TGTGCCAGCAGCTATACAGGGGGCGCCGGGTCTGAAGCTTTCTTT. Translation gives CASSYTGGAGSEAFF. Full variable domain (rest looked up from reference TRBV7-2 and TRBJ1-1): GAGVSQSPSNKVTEKGKDVELRCDPISGHTALYWYRQSLGQGLEFLIYFQGNSAPDKSGLPSDRFSAERTGGSVSTLTIQRTQQEDSAVYLCASSYTGGAGSEAFFGQGTRLTVV.

This clonotype was found a few times. The gene calls are TRBV12-3 or TRBV12-4 and TRBJ2-1; D may be TRBD1 (6 bases). Trimming took off 1 base at V and 13 bases at J, with 17 bases between the two ends. The CDR3 sequence is 14 residues long. In DNA form, the CDR3 reads TGTGCCAGCAGTTTAGGAGGGGGTGGCGGCCTCCAGTTCTTC. It yields the protein CASSLGGGGGLQFF.

The chain has TRBV20-1 and TRBJ2-3; 9 bases are shared with TRBD2. Trimming removed 4 bases from V and 4 bases from J; junction bases left unmatched: 6. The CDR3 runs to 14 residues. Germline lookup yields CDR1 DFQATT and CDR2 SNEGSKA (reference sequence). CDR3 bases: TGCAGTGCTACCCGTAGCGGGAGCGCAGATACGCAGTATTTT. Translated, it gives CSATRSGSADTQYF.

In its sample, this clonotype was seen many times. The chain joins TRBV29-1 to TRBJ2-7; 8 bases align to TRBD1. The CDR3 is 13 amino acids. V lost 4 bases and J lost 2; bases outside the gene matches: 4. Germline V gives CDR1 SQVTM, CDR2 ANQGSEA. CDR3 in DNA: TGCAGCGTTGGGACAGGGCCCACCTACGAGCAGTACTTC. Its translation: CSVGTGPTYEQYF.

The chain couples TRBV28 to TRBJ2-7; tentative D call: TRBD2 (6 bases). Between the trimmed V and J ends, which lost 10 bases and 0 bases, there was a span of 16 bases. The CDR3 loop spans 14 amino acids. The germline gives CDR1 MDHEN, CDR2 SYDVKM. CDR3 loop: CATLRDFPSYEQYF. The CDR3 DNA sequence: TGTGCCACCCTCCGGGACTTCCCCTCCTACGAGCAGTACTTC.

This clonotype was picked up a small number of times. The chain joins TRBV7-2 to TRBJ2-2; D uncertain. The V gene's germline CDR1 is SGHTA and CDR2 FQGNSA. V was trimmed by 5 bases and J by 7 bases, leaving 14 bases between them. This CDR3 region has 14 residues. As DNA, the CDR3 is TGTGCCAGCAGCCTCTACAGAGTGAGCGGGGAGCTGTTTTTT. Residues: CASSLYRVSGELFF.